This T cell receptor beta chain was identified during a study of tumor-infiltrating lymphocytes in localized non-small cell lung cancer. About the research overall: Resected tumor was paired with non-adjacent uninvolved lung from the same patient. Broader study findings: TCR sequencing covered a subset of patients with enough tissue. Tumors had more T cell infiltration than uninvolved lung, per TCRbeta sequencing and CD3 counts. T-cell fraction did not differ between immunotypes IM1 and IM2.

Some clones are missing from TCRdb's copy, which holds only in-frame ones; the method was immunoSEQ multiplex PCR. The repertoire consists of approximately 10,000 clones, with over 70% occurring once and the leading ten covering 4.5% to 7%. J lost 3 bases, V lost 3 bases, and 6 bases had no gene match. Germline V gene sequence: CDR1 SGDLS, CDR2 YYNGEE. CDR3 size: 14 residues. In this sample, this clone turned up a few times. Its specificity is unknown. Sequenced sample: uninvolved lung tissue not adjacent to the tumor. This chain links TRBV9 with TRBJ2-7; 7 bases align to TRBD2. The source is a human donor with non-small cell lung cancer. The CDR3 nucleotides read TGTGCCAGCAGCGAGGCGGGAGCAAACTACGAGCAGTACTTC. Encoded protein: CASSEAGANYEQYF.